The table lists the clone carrying this TCR beta chain with many counts. Its antigen is currently unknown. The data are from a study of response to subunit inactivated influenza vaccine. Study-wide findings and caveats: Authors proposed each seasonal influenza vaccination draws in few new T cells.

The CDR3 has 13 amino acids. The ends lost 6 bases at V and 2 bases at J; junction bases unmatched: 3. In germline, CDR1 is MNHNS, CDR2 SASEGT. TCRdb re-called the RT-PCR reads with MiXCR, one entry per CDR3 protein. The sample lists more than 600,000 distinct CDR3 sequences; about a fifth were seen once. Source: PBMCs from blood, taken around 5 days after vaccination. This chain uses TRBV6-1 with TRBJ1-2; TRBD1 matches at 7 bases. The source of this sequence is a man aged 50 or older who received an inactivated influenza vaccine. The CDR3 coding sequence is TGTGCCAGCAGGGTGACAGGGAACTATGGCTACACCTTC. It specifies CASRVTGNYGYTF.